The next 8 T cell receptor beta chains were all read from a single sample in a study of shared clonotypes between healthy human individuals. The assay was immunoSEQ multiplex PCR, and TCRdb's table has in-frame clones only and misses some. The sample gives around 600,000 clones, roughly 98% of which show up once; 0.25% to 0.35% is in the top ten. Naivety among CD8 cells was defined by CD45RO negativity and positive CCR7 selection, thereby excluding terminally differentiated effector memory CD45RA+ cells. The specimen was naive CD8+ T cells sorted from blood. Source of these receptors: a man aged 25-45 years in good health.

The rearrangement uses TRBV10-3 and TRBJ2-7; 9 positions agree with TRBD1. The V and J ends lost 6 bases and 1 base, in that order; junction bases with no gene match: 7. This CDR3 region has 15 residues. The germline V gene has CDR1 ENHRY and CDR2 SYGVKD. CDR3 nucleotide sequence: TGTGCCATCAGCCCACAGGGGGCCCTGTCCTACGAGCAGTACTTC. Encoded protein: CAISPQGALSYEQYF.

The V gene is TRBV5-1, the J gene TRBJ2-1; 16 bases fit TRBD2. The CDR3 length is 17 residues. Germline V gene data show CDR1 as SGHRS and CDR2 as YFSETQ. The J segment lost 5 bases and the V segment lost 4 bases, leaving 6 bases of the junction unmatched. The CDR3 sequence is CASSPGLAGGPNNEQFF. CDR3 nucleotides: TGCGCCAGCAGCCCGGGACTAGCGGGAGGGCCCAACAATGAGCAGTTCTTC. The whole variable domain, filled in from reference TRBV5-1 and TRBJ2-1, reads KAGVTQTPRYLIKTRGQQVTLSCSPISGHRSVSWYQQTPGQGLQFLFEYFSETQRNKGNFPGRFSGRQFSNSRSEMNVSTLELGDSALYLCASSPGLAGGPNNEQFFGPGTRLTVL.

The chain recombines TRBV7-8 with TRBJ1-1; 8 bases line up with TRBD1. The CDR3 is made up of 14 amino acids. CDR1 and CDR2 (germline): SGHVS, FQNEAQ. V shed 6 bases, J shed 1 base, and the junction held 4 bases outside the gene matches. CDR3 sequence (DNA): TGTGCCAGCAGTTACGACAGGGGGAACACTGAAGCTTTCTTT. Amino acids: CASSYDRGNTEAFF.

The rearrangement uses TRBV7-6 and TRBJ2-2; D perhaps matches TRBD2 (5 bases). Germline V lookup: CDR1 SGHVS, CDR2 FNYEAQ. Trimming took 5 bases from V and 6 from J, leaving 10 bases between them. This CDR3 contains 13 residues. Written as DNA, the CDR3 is TGTGCCAGCAGCCCTGAACTAGCCGGGGAGCTGTTTTTT. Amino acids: CASSPELAGELFF.

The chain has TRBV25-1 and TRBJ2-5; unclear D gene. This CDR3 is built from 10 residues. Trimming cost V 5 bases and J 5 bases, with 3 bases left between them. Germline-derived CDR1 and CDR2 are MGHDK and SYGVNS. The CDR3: CASSWETQYF. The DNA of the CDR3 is TGTGCCAGCAGTTGGGAGACCCAGTACTTC.

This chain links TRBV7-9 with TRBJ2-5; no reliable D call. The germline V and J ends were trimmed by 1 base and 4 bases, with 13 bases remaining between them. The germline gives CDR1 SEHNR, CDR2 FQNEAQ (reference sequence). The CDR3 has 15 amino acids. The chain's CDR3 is CASSLGPSKGETQYF. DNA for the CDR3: TGTGCCAGCAGCTTAGGCCCCAGCAAGGGAGAGACCCAGTACTTC.

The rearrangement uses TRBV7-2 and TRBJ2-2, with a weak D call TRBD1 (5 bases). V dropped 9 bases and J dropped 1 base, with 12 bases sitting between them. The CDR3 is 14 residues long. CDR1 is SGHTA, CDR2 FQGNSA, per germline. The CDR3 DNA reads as TGTGCCAGACGGAATAGGGGGAACACCGGGGAGCTGTTTTTT. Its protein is CARRNRGNTGELFF.

The CDR3 loop is CASSLALYNEQFF. CDR3 coding DNA: TGTGCCAGCAGCTTAGCCTTGTACAATGAGCAGTTCTTC. J is TRBJ2-1 and V is TRBV11-2, with D uncertain. CDR1 is SGHAT, CDR2 FQNNGV, per germline. V lost 1 base and J lost 4, with 5 bases in between. The CDR3 consists of 13 residues.